This note documents a single TCR beta chain sequence. The antigen remains undetermined. The data were taken from a study of Graves' ophthalmopathy and Graves' hyperthyroidism. Scientists amplified the TCR beta CDR3 regions from RNA transcripts. Investigators did first-round RT-PCR with HTBI primers, then second-round multiplex PCR. TCRdb recomputed calls from the multiplex PCR reads with MiXCR, one row per CDR3 protein. Among a few hundred thousand distinct CDR3 sequences listed, around 19% were seen once. Overall study findings and caveats: Detected in blood as well were most expanded thyroid clonotypes with frequency above 0.001. The 13-signature model separated ophthalmopathy from stable hyperthyroidism at 85% to 90% sensitivity and around 81% specificity.

Other autoimmune diseases, uncontrolled infections, pregnancy or lactation led to the exclusion of patients. The V gene's germline CDR1 is ENHRY and CDR2 SYGVKD. CDR3 length equals 15 residues. Trimming removed 3 bases at V and 5 bases at J, with 13 bases between. The specimen sequenced was peripheral blood. This sequence originates from a woman in her late teens or twenties with Graves' ophthalmopathy. V is TRBV10-3 and J is TRBJ2-2, with D perhaps matching TRBD1 (6 bases). CDR3 protein: CAISDGQKHTGELFF. Here the CDR3 DNA reads TGTGCCATCAGTGACGGACAGAAGCATACCGGGGAGCTGTTTTTT.